The sequence of this T cell receptor beta chain was determined in a study of T cells in Graves' hyperthyroidism and ophthalmopathy. The study's findings and limits: The model foresaw ophthalmopathy a median roughly 6 months prior to onset.

Stable disease denoted Graves' hyperthyroidism without ophthalmopathy progression within 18 months. With a duration under 2 months, the hyperthyroidism was newly diagnosed in patients aged 18 to 65. Fresh peripheral blood, roughly 10 ml of it, supplied the PBMCs. The CDR3 regions of TCR beta were amplified from RNA transcripts. The HTBI primer set drove a first-round RT-PCR of the TCR CDR3. TCRdb reprocessed the multiplex PCR reads with MiXCR, giving one entry per CDR3 protein. There are roughly 800,000 distinct CDR3 sequences in the sample; about two fifths occur only once, and 7.5% to 9.5% lies in the top ten. The CDR3 covers 14 residues. Germline CDR1 SGHTA, CDR2 FQGNSA. The V gene lost 8 bases and the J gene lost 14 bases, with 27 bases spanning the gap. In regard to this clonotype: Its cognate antigen is unknown.

Sequencing was carried out using blood. V gene TRBV7-2 combines with J gene TRBJ1-1; possible D gene TRBD1, 5 bases. This TCR derives from a man younger than 35 with Graves' hyperthyroidism. The CDR3: CASYSAGGRGEQFF. CDR3 in DNA: TGTGCCAGCTACTCAGCGGGAGGCCGGGGCGAGCAGTTCTTT.